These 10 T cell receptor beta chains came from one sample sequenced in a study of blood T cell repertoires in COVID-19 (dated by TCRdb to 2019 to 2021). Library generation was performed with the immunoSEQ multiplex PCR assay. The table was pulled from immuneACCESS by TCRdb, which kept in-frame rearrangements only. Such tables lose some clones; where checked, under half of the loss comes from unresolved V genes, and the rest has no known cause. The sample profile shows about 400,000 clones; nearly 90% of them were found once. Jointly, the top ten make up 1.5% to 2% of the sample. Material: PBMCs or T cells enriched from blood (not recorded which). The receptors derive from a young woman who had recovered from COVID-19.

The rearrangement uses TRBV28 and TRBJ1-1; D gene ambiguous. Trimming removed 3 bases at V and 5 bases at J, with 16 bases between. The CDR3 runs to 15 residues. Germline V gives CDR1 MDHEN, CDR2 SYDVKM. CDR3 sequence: CASSFAQSGKTEAFF. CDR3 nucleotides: TGTGCCAGCAGTTTTGCTCAATCAGGTAAAACTGAAGCTTTCTTT. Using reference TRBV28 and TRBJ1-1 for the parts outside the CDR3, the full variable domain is DVKVTQSSRYLVKRTGEKVFLECVQDMDHENMFWYRQDPGLGLRLIYFSYDVKMKEKGDIPEGYSVSREKKERFSLILESASTNQTSMYLCASSFAQSGKTEAFFGQGTRLTVV.

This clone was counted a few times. The CDR3 nucleotides read TGTGCCAGCAGCTTGGACGCCGGGCCCCAGCATTTT. It encodes CASSLDAGPQHF. The rearrangement joins TRBV5-6 to TRBJ1-5; no firm D call. From germline, CDR1 is SGHDT and CDR2 YYEEEE. Trimming pared 0 bases from V and 9 bases from J, leaving 7 bases between. The CDR3 extends over 12 amino acids.

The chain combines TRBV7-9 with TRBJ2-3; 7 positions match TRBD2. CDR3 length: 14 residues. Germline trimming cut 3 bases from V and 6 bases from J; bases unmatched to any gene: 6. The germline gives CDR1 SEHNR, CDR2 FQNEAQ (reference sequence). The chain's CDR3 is CASSFEGLSDTQYF. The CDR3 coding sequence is TGTGCCAGCAGCTTCGAGGGACTATCGGATACGCAGTATTTT.

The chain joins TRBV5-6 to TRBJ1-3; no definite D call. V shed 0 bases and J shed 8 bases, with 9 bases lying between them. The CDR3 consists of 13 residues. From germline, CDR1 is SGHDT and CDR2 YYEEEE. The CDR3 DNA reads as TGTGCCAGCAGCTTGGGTCTGAGGGACACCATATATTTT. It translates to CASSLGLRDTIYF.

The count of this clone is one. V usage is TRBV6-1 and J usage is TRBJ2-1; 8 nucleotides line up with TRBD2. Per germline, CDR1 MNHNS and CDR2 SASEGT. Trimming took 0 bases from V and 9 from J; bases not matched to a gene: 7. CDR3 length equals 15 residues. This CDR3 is CASSEARLAISEQFF. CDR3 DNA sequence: TGTGCCAGCAGTGAAGCGAGACTAGCGATCAGTGAGCAGTTCTTC.

The CDR3 sequence is CASGPQPFSGNTIYF. The DNA for the CDR3 is TGTGCCAGCGGGCCCCAGCCCTTCTCTGGAAACACCATATATTTT. The chain is built from TRBV7-8 and TRBJ1-3; D gene unclear. The CDR3 has 15 amino acids. Germline CDR1 is SGHVS and CDR2 is FQNEAQ. Trimming removed 8 bases at V and 0 bases at J, with 14 bases between.

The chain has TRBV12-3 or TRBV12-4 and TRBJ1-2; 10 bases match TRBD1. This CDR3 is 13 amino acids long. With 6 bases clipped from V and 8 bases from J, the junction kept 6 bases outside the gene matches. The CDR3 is CASSRDRGGGYTF. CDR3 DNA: TGTGCCAGCAGCCGGGACAGGGGAGGCGGCTACACCTTC.

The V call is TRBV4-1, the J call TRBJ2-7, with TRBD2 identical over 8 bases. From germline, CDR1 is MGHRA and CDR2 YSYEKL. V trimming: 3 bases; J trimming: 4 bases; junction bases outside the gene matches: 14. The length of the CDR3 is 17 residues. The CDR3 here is CASSQAPLSGRWYEQYF. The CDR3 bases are TGCGCCAGCAGCCAGGCCCCCTTGAGCGGGAGATGGTACGAGCAGTACTTC.

The CDR3 nucleotides are TGTGCCACCAGCCCCGACAGGGGGCCCACCGGGGAGCTGTTTTTT. It encodes CATSPDRGPTGELFF. This chain joins TRBV24-1 and TRBJ2-2; 10 nucleotides match TRBD1. Germline loops: CDR1 KGHDR, CDR2 SFDVKD. This CDR3 spans 15 amino acids. V was clipped by 7 bases and J by 4 bases; unmatched bases: 5.

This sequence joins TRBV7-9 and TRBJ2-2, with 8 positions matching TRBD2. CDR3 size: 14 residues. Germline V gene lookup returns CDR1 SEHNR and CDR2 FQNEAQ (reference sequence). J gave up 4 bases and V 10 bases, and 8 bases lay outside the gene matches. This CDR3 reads CATTGGGSTGELFF. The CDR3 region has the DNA TGTGCCACCACCGGGGGGGGCAGCACCGGGGAGCTGTTTTTT.